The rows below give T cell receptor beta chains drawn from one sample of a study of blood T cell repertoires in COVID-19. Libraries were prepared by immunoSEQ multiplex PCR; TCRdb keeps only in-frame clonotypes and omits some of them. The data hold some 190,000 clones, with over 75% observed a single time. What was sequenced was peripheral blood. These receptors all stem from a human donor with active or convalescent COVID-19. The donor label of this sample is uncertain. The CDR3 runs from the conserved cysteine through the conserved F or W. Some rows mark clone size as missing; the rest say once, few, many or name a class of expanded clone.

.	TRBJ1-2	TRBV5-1	CASSHTGQGDGYTF
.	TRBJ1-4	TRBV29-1	CSVLRDWGEKLFF
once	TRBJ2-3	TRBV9	CASSYLQGATDTQYF
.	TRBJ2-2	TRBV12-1	CASSFQTSGGANTGELFF
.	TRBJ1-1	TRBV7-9	CASSPSFYTEAFF
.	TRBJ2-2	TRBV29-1	CSVMQGGTGELFF
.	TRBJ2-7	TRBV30	CAGGSGLPYEQYF
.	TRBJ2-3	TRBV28	CASSLFPQGGASTDTQYF
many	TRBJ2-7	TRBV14	CASSPIRGISYEQYF
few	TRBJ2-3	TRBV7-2	CASSSLKLRTDTQYF
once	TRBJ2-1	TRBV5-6	CASTTLAGPYNEQFF
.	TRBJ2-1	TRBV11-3	CASSSQRKNEQFF
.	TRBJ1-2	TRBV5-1	CASSPGHVSCTF
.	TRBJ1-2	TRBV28	CASRTGLGYGYTF
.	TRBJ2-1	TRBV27	CASKGGDRGPLAGAYNEQFF
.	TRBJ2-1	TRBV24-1	CATSVSGRAYNEQFF
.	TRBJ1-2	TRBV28	CASSLPPTEGYGYTF
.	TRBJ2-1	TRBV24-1	CATMGTSGRYNEQFF
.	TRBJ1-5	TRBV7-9	CASSLEGQGFSPQHF
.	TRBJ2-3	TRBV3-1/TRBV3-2	CASSQGGGAADTQYF
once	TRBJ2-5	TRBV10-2	CASSSSGRQTQYF
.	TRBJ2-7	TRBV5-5	CASSLASGKAYEQYF
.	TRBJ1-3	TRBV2	CASSDQGVGAGNTIYF
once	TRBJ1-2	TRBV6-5	CASCFSGTSGYTF
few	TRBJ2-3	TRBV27	CARGWRAGVDTDTQYF
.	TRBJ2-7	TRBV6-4	CASSDSADSYEQYF
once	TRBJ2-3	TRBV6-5	CASKTGADTQYF
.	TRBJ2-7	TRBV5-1	CASKLAGSSYEQYF
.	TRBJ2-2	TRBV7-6	CASSPGLAAGELFF
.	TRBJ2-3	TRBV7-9	CASSLWTSGLTDTQYF
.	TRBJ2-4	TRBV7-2	CASSSREVQYF
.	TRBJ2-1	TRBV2	CASTESSPEQFF
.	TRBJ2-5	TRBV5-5	CASSIDRGRETQYF
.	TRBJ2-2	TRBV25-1	CASRSGTANTGELFF
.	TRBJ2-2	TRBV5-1	CASSIVAGAGELFF
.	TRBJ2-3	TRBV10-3	CAISDMATDTQYF
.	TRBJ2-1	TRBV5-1	CASSFRDFHNEQFF
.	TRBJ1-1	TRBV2	CASSLQGTEAFF
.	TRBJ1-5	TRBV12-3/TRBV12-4	CASRGQPNQPQHF
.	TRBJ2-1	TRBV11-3	CASSSGTGVNEQFF
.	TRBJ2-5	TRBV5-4	CASSLNREETQYF
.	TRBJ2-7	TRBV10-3	CAISDGGRAGDEQYF
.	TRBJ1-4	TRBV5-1	CASSPGWGLNEKLFF
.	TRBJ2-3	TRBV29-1	CSGGLAGATDTQYF
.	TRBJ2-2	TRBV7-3	CASSLEGSHGELFF
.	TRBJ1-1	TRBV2	CASSDYEGTEAFF
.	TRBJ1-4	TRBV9	CASSVSGGHEKLFF
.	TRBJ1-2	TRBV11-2	CASSSRDRVGGYTF
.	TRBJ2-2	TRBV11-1	CASSYREGGELFF
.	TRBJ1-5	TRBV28	CASSLFLGQGILPQHF
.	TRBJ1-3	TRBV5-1	CASSLGAFGNTIYF
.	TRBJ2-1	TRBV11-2	CASSLLAGGLEQFF
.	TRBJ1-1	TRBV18	CASSPPAGRLEAFF
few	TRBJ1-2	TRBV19	CASTKQESYGYTF
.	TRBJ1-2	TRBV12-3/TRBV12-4	CASSGQRYYGYTF
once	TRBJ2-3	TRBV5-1	CASSLAGTSGGADTQYF
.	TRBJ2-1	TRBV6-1	CASSERVEQFF